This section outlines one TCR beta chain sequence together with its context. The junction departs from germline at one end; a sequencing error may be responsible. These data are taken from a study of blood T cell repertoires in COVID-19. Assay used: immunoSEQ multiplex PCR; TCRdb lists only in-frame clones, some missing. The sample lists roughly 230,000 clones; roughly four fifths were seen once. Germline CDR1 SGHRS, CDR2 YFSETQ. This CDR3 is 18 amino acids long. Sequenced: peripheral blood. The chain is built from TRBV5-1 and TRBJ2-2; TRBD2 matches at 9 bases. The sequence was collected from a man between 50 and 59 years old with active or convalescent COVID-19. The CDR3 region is CARSSGAGGPMYTGELFF. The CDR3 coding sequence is TGCGCCCGCAGCTCGGGCGCGGGGGGGCCAATGTACACCGGGGAGCTGTTTTTT.